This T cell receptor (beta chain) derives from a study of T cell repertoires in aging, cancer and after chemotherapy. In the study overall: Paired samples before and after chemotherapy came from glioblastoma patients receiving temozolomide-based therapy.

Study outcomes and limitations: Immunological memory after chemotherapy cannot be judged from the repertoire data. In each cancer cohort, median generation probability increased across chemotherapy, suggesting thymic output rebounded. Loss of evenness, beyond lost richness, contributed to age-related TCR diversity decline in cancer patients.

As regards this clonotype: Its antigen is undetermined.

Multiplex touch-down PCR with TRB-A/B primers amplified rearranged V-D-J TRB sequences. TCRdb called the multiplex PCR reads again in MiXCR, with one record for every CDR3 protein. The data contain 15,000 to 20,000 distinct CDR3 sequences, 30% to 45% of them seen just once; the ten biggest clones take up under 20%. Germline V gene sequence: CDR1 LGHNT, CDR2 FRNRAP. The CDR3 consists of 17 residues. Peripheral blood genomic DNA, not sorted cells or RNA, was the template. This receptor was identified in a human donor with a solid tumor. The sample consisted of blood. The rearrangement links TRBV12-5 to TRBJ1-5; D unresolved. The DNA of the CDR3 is TGTGCCAGCAGCCGCCTGACAAGCGTCTATAGCAATCAGCCCCAGCATTTT. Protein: CASSRLTSVYSNQPQHF.